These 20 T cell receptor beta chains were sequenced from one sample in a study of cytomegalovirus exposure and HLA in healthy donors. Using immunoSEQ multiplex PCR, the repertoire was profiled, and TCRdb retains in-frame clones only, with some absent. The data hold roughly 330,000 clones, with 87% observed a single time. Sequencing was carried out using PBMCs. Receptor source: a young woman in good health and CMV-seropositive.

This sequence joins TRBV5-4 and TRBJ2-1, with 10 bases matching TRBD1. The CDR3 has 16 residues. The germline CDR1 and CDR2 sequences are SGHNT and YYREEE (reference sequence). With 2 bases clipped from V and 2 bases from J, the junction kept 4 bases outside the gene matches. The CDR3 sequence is CASSFKDRGAYNEQFF. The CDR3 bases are TGTGCCAGCAGCTTCAAGGACAGGGGGGCCTACAATGAGCAGTTCTTC.

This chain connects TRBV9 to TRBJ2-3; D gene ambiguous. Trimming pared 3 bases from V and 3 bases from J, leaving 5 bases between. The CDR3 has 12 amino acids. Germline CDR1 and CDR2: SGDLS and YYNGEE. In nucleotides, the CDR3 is TGTGCCAGCAGCGCGTTGACAGATACGCAGTATTTT. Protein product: CASSALTDTQYF.

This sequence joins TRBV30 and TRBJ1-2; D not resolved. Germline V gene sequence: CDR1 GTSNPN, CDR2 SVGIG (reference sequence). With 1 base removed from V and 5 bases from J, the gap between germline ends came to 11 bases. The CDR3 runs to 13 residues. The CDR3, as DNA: TGTGCCTGGAGTGCGGACCGGGAATATGGCTACACCTTC. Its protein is CAWSADREYGYTF.

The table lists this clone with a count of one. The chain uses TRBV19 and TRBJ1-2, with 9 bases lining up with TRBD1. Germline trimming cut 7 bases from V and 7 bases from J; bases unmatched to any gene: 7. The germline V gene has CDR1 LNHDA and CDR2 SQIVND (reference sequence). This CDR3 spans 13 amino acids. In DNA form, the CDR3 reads TGTGCCAGTACCCAGACAGGGGGAAGTGGCTACACCTTC. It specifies CASTQTGGSGYTF.

The CDR3 region has the DNA TGTGCCAGCAGCTTAGATGGACAGGGGACAGATACGCAGTATTTT. This gives the protein CASSLDGQGTDTQYF. This chain connects TRBV7-2 to TRBJ2-3; 9 nucleotides align to TRBD1. The germline V gene has CDR1 SGHTA and CDR2 FQGNSA. The trim removed 1 base at V and 3 bases at J, leaving 2 bases unmatched. The CDR3 covers 15 residues.

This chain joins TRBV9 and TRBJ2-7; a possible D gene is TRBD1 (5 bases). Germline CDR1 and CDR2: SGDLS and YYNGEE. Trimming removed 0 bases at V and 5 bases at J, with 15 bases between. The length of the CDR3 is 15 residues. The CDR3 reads CASSVGIQDINEQYF. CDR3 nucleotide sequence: TGTGCCAGCAGCGTAGGAATACAGGATATCAACGAGCAGTACTTC.

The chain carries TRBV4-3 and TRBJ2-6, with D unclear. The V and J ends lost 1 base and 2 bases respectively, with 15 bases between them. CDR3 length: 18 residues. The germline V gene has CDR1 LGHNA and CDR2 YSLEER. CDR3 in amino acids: CASSQVNQQGPGANVLTF. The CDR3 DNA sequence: TGCGCCAGCAGCCAAGTGAACCAACAAGGCCCTGGGGCCAACGTCCTGACTTTC.

CDR3 protein: CASSSEDPGLSGYTF. The DNA for the CDR3 is TGTGCCAGCAGTTCCGAAGATCCGGGGTTGAGTGGCTACACCTTC. The rearrangement links TRBV6-5 to TRBJ1-2; the D is unclear. Trimming removed 4 bases from V and 7 bases from J, with 19 bases in between. The CDR3 length is 15 residues. Germline V gene lookup returns CDR1 MNHEY and CDR2 SVGAGI.

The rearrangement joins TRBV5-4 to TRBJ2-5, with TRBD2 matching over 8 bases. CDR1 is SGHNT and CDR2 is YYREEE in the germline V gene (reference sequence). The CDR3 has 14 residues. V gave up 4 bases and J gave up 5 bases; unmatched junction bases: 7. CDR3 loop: CASSRGGTFETQYF. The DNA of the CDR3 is TGTGCCAGCAGCCGCGGGGGGACCTTTGAGACCCAGTACTTC.

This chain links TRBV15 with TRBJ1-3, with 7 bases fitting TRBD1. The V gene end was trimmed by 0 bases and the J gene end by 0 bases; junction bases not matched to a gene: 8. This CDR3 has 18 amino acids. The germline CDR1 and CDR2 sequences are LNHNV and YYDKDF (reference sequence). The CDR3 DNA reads TGTGCCACCAGCAGAGATCCGTGGACAGGCGCCTCTGGAAACACCATATATTTT. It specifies CATSRDPWTGASGNTIYF.

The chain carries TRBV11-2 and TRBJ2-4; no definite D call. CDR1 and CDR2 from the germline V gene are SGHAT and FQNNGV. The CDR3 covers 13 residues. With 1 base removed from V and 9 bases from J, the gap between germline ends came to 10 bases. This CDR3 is CASSLVPRGIQYF. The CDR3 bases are TGTGCCAGCAGCTTAGTCCCGCGTGGCATTCAGTACTTC.

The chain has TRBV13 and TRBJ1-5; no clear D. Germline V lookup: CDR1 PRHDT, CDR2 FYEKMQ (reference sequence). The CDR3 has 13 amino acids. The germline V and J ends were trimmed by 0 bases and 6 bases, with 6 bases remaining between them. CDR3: CASSLGASQPQHF. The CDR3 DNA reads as TGTGCCAGCAGCTTAGGGGCAAGTCAGCCCCAGCATTTT.

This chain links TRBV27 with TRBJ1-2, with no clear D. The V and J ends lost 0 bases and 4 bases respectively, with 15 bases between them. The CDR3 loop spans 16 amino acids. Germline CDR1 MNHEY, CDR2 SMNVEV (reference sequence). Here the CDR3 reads CASSLSVSGGSYGYTF. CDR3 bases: TGTGCCAGCAGTTTATCGGTGTCGGGAGGTAGCTATGGCTACACCTTC.

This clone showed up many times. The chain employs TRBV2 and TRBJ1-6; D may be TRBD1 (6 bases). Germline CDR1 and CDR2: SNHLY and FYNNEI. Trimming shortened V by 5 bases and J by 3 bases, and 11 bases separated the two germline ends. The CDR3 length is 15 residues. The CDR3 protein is CASSRTGNYNSPLHF. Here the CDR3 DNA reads TGTGCCAGCAGTCGAACAGGGAACTATAATTCACCCCTCCACTTT.

The CDR3 loop is CASRTSIIEINQPQHF. The DNA for the CDR3 is TGTGCAAGTCGCACGAGTATTATAGAGATCAATCAGCCCCAGCATTTT. The gene calls are TRBV12-2 and TRBJ1-5. TRBV12-2 is a pseudogene segment. The CDR3 has 16 residues.

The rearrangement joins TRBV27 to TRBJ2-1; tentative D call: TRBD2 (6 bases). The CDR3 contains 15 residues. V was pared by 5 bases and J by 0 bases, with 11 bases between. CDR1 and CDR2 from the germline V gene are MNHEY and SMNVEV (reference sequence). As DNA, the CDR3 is TGTGCCAGCAGTCCTCGGGAGAGCTCCTACAATGAGCAGTTCTTC. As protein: CASSPRESSYNEQFF.

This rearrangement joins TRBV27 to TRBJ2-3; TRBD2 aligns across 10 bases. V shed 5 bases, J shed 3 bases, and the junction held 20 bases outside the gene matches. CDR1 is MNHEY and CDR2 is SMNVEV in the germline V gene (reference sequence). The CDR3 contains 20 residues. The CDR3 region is CASSPGWGLGGSGRTDTQYF. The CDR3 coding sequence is TGTGCCAGCAGTCCGGGTTGGGGGTTGGGGGGTAGCGGGAGGACAGATACGCAGTATTTT.

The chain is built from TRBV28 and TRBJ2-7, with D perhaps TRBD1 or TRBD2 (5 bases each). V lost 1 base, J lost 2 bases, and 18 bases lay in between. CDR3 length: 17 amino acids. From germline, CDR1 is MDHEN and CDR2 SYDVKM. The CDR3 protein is CASSLFNVRRGAYEQYF. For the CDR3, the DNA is TGTGCCAGCAGTTTATTTAATGTTCGGAGAGGGGCCTACGAGCAGTACTTC.

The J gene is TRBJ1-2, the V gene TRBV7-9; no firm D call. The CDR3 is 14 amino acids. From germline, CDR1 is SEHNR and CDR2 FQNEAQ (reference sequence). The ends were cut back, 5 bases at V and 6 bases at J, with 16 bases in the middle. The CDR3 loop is CASSPNPATHGYTF. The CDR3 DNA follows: TGTGCCAGCAGCCCCAACCCGGCTACCCATGGCTACACCTTC.

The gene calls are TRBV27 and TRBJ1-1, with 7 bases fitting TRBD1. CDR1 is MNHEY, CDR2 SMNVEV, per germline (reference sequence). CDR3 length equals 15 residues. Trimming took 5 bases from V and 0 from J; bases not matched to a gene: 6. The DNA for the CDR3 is TGTGCCAGCAGTCAAGGGACAGTCATGAACACTGAAGCTTTCTTT. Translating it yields CASSQGTVMNTEAFF.